This T cell receptor beta chain appears in the sequencing data of a study of blood T cell repertoires in COVID-19. Background on the study: Whether acute or convalescent, the COVID-19 samples came from the United States, Italy and Spain. T cells, B-cell-depleted T cells, or PBMCs supplied cDNA or gDNA.

Study processing details: Amplification of reference gene primers was used by the study to estimate nucleated cell counts. The protocol was immunoSEQ multiplex PCR, while the TCRdb copy is restricted to in-frame clones and leaves out a portion. From that table come the V and J calls and clone size; the DNA was used to work out D and trimming. The sample contains about 160,000 clones, roughly 88% of which appear only once. Sequences were obtained from peripheral blood. The sequence derives from a woman aged 80 or over with active or convalescent COVID-19.

Here the CDR3 DNA reads TGTGCCTGGACGGGACAGGGGGTCGGCTACACCTTC. This gives the protein CAWTGQGVGYTF. The rearrangement links TRBV30 to TRBJ1-2; 11 nucleotides align to TRBD1. Germline lookup yields CDR1 GTSNPN and CDR2 SVGIG (reference sequence). This CDR3 is 12 amino acids long. The J segment lost 8 bases and the V segment lost 4 bases, leaving 3 bases of the junction unmatched.